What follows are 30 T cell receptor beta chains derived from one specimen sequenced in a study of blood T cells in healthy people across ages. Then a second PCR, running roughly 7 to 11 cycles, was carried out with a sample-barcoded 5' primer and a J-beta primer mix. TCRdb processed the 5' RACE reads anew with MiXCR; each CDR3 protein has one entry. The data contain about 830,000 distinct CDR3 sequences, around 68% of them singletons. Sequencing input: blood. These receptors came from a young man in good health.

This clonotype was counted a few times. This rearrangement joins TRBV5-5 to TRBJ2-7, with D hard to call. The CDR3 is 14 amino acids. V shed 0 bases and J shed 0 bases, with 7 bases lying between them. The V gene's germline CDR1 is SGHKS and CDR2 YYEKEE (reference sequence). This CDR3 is CASSLERTSYEQYF. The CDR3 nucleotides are TGTGCCAGCAGCTTGGAAAGGACCTCCTACGAGCAGTACTTC.

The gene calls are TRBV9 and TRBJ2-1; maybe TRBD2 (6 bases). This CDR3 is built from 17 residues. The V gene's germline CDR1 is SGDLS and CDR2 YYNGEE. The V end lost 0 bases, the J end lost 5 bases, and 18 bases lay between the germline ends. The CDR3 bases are TGTGCCAGCAGCGTAGGGGGTAGCGGCATTTCTAACAATGAGCAGTTCTTC. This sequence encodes CASSVGGSGISNNEQFF. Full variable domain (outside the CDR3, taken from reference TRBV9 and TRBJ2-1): DSGVTQTPKHLITATGQRVTLRCSPRSGDLSVYWYQQSLDQGLQFLIQYYNGEERAKGNILERFSAQQFPDLHSELNLSSLELGDSALYFCASSVGGSGISNNEQFFGPGTRLTVL.

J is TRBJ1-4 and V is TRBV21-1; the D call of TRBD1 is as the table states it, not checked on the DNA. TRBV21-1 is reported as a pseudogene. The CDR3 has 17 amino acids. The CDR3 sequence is CASSKAGRSPFSEKLFF. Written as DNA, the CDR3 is TGTGCCAGCAGCAAAGCGGGTCGCAGCCCCTTTAGTGAAAAACTGTTTTTT.

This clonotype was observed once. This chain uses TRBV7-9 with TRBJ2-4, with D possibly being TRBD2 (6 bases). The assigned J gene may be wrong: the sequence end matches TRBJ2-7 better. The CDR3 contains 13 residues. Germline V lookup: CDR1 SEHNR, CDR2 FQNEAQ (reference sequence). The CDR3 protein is CASSFWGENEQYF. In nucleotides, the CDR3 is TGTGCCAGCAGCTTTTGGGGGGAAAACGAGCAGTACTTC.

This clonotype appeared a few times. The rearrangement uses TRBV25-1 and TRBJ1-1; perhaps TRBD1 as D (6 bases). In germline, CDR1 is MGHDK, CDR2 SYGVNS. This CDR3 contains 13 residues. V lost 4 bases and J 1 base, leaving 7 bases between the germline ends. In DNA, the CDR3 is TGTGCCAGCAGTGCGGGACAGAACACTGAAGCTTTCTTT. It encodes CASSAGQNTEAFF.

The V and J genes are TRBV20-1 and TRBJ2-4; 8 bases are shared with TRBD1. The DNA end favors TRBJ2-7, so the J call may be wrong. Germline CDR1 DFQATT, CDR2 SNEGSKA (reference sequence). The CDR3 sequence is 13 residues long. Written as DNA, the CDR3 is TGCAGTGCTCCTCGACAGGGGATCCACGAGCAGTACTTC. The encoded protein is CSAPRQGIHEQYF.

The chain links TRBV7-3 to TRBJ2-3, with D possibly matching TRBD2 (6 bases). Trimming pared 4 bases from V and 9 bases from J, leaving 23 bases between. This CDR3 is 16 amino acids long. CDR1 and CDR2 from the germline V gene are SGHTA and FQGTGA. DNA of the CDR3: TGTGCCAGCAGCTCAAGAACGTCATTAGCGGTTGCCACGCAGTATTTT. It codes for CASSSRTSLAVATQYF.

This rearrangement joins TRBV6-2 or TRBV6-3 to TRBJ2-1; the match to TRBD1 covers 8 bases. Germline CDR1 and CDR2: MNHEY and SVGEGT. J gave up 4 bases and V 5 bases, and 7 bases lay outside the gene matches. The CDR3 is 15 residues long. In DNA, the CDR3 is TGTGCCAGCAGTCACGGGGGACAGGTTTACAATGAGCAGTTCTTC. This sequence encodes CASSHGGQVYNEQFF.

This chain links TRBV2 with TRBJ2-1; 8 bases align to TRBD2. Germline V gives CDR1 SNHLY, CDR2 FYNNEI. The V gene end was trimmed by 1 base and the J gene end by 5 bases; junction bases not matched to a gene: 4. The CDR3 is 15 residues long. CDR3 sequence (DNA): TGTGCCAGCAGTGAAGAATCGGGGGGGCACAATGAGCAGTTCTTC. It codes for CASSEESGGHNEQFF.

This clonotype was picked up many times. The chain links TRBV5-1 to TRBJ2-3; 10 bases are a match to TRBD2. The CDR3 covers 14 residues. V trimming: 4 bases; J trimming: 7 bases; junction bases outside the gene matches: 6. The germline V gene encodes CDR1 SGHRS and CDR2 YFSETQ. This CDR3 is CASSPGTSVHTQYF. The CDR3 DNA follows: TGCGCCAGCAGCCCCGGGACTAGCGTACATACGCAGTATTTT. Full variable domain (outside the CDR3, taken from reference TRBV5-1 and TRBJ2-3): KAGVTQTPRYLIKTRGQQVTLSCSPISGHRSVSWYQQTPGQGLQFLFEYFSETQRNKGNFPGRFSGRQFSNSRSEMNVSTLELGDSALYLCASSPGTSVHTQYFGPGTRLTVL.

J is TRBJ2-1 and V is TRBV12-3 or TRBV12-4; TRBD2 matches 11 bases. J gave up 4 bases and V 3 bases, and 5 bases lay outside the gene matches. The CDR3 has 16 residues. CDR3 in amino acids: CASSLDSGGGYNEQFF. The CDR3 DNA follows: TGTGCCAGCAGTTTGGATAGCGGGGGGGGTTACAATGAGCAGTTCTTC.

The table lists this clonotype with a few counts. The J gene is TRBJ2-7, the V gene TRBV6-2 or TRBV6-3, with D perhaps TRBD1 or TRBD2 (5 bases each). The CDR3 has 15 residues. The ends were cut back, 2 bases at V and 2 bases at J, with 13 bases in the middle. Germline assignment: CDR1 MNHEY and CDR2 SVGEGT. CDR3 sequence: CASSYGQWGTYEQYF. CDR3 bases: TGTGCCAGCAGTTACGGGCAGTGGGGGACCTACGAGCAGTACTTC.

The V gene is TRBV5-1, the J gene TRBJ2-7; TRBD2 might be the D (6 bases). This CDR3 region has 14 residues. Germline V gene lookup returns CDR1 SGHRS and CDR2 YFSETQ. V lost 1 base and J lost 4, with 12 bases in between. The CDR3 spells CASSLRWGEYEQYF. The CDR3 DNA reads TGCGCCAGCAGCTTGCGGTGGGGGGAATACGAGCAGTACTTC.

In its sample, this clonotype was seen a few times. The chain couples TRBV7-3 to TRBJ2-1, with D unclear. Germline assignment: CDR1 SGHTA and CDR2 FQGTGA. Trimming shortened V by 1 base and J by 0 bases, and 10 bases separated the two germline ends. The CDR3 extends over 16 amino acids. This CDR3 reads CASSLIGFTSYNEQFF. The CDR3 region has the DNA TGTGCCAGCAGCTTAATTGGCTTCACCTCCTACAATGAGCAGTTCTTC.

The CDR3 loop is CASSLWGSGQGPSEAFF. In DNA form, the CDR3 reads TGTGCCAGCAGTTTATGGGGATCTGGGCAGGGGCCGTCTGAAGCTTTCTTT. The chain joins TRBV12-3 or TRBV12-4 to TRBJ1-1, with D possibly matching TRBD1 (6 bases). V was pared by 2 bases and J by 6 bases, with 22 bases between. The CDR3 has 17 residues.

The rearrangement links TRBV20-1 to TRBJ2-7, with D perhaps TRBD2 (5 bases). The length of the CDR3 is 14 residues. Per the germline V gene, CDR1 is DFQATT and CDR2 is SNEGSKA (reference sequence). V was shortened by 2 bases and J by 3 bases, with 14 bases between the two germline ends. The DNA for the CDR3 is TGCAGTGCTAGACCCCTCGGGCGGGTCTACGAGCAGTACTTC. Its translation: CSARPLGRVYEQYF.

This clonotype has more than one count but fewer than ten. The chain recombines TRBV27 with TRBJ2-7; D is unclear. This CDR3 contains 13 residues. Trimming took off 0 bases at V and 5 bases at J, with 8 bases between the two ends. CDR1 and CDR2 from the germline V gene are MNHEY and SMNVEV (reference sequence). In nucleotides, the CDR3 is TGTGCCAGCAGTTTATCTCCCATTAACGAGCAGTACTTC. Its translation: CASSLSPINEQYF.

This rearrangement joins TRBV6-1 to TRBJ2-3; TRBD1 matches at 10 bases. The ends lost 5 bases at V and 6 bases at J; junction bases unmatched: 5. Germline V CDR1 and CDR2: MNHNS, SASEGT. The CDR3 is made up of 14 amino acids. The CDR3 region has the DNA TGTGCCAGCAGTAGAGGGACAGGGGTTGATACGCAGTATTTT. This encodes CASSRGTGVDTQYF.

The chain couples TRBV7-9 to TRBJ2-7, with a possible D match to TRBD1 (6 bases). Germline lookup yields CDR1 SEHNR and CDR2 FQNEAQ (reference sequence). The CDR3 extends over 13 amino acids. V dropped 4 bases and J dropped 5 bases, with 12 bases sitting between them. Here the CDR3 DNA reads TGTGCCAGCAGCTCCTTCAGGGGAAACGAGCAGTACTTC. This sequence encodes CASSSFRGNEQYF.

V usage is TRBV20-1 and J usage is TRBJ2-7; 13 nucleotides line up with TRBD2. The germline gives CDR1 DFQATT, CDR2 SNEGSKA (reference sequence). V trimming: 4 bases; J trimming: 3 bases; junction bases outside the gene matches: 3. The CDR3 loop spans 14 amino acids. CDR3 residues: CSAIGLAGDYEQYF. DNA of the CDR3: TGCAGTGCTATCGGACTAGCGGGGGACTACGAGCAGTACTTC.

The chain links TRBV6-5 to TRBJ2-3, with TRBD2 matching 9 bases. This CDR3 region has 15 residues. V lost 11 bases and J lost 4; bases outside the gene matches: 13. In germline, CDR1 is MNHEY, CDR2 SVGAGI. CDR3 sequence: CASCPAGGLSDTQYF. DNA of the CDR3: TGTGCCTCTTGCCCAGCGGGGGGCCTTTCAGATACGCAGTATTTT.

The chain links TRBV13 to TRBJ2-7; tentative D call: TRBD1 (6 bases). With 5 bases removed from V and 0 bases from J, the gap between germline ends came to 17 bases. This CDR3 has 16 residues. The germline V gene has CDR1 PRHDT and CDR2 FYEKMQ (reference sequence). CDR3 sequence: CASSMGRGHNSYEQYF. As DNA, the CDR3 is TGTGCCAGCAGCATGGGCCGGGGACACAACTCCTACGAGCAGTACTTC.

CDR3 amino acids: CASNRQGNQETQYF. The CDR3 nucleotides read TGTGCCAGTAACAGACAGGGCAACCAAGAGACCCAGTACTTC. J is TRBJ2-4 and V is TRBV6-2 or TRBV6-3; 7 nucleotides align to TRBD1. The last part of the DNA fits TRBJ2-5 better; the J call may be wrong. The CDR3 covers 14 residues. The germline V gene encodes CDR1 MNHEY and CDR2 SVGEGT.

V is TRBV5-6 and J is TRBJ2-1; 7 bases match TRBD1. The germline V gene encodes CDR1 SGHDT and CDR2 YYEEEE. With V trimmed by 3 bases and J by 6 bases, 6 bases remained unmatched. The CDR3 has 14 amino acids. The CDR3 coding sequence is TGTGCCAGCAGCTCGGGACAGCCTTTCAATGAGCAGTTCTTC. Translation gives CASSSGQPFNEQFF.

The CDR3 nucleotides read TGCAGTGCGGAAGACAGGTACCAAGAGACCCAGTACTTC. Its translation is CSAEDRYQETQYF. This chain links TRBV20-1 with TRBJ2-5; tentative D call: TRBD1 (6 bases). This CDR3 is 13 amino acids long. The germline V gene has CDR1 DFQATT and CDR2 SNEGSKA (reference sequence). Trimming left V 6 bases short and J 0 bases short, with 11 bases between.

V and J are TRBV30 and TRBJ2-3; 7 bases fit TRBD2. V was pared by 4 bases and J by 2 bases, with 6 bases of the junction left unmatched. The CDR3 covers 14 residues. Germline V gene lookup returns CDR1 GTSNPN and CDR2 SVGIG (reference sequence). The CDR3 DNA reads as TGTGCCTGGAACCGAGCGGGGAACACAGATACGCAGTATTTT. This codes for CAWNRAGNTDTQYF.

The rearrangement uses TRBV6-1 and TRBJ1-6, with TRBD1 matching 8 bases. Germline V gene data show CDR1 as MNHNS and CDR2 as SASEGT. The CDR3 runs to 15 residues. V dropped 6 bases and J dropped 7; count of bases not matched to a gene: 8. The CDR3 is CASRAATGGNSPLHF. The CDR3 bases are TGTGCCAGCAGGGCGGCCACAGGGGGGAATTCACCCCTCCACTTT.

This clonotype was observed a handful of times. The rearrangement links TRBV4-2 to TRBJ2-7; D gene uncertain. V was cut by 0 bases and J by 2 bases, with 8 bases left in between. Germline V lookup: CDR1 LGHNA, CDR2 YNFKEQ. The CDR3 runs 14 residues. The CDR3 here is CASSQEFSAYEQYF. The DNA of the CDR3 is TGTGCCAGCAGCCAAGAATTCTCTGCCTACGAGCAGTACTTC.

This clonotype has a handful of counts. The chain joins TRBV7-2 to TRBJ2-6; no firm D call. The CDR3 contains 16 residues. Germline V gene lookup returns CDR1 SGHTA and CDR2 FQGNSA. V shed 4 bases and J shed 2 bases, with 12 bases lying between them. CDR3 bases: TGTGCCAGCAGCTCGAGCGCTTCTGCTGGGGCCAACGTCCTGACTTTC. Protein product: CASSSSASAGANVLTF.

As DNA, the CDR3 is TGCAGTGCTAGCCCGCAGGCGTCCCAAGAGACCCAGTACTTC. This sequence encodes CSASPQASQETQYF. V is TRBV20-1 and J is TRBJ2-5; D gene uncertain. Trimming took 3 bases from V and 1 from J, leaving 12 bases between them. Germline V gives CDR1 DFQATT, CDR2 SNEGSKA (reference sequence). This CDR3 comprises 14 residues.